One sample yielded the 4 T cell receptor beta chains listed below, sequenced in a study of PD-1 blockade in classical Hodgkin lymphoma. Measured with immunoSEQ multiplex PCR; TCRdb has only the in-frame clones, and not every one. This repertoire shows about 64,000 clones, about 90% found once; its top ten account for approximately 10%. The time point: cycle 4 day 1 (C4D1), after 6 weeks of nivolumab. Following autologous stem cell transplantation, relapse occurred in every patient, and exposure to brentuximab vedotin varied. The specimen was peripheral blood mononuclear cells (PBMCs), collected before the fourth cycle of nivolumab. These receptors originate from a human donor with classical Hodgkin lymphoma.

This chain connects TRBV5-8 to TRBJ2-7, with D maybe TRBD1 (7 bases). Germline-derived CDR1 and CDR2 are SGHTS and YDEGEE. V was pared by 4 bases and J by 2 bases, with 19 bases between. CDR3 length: 16 residues. The CDR3 loop reads CASSKDRTIIPYEQYF. CDR3 nucleotides: TGTGCCAGCAGCAAGGACAGGACTATTATTCCCTACGAGCAGTACTTC.

The chain recombines TRBV19 with TRBJ2-1; 13 bases agree with TRBD2. With V trimmed by 3 bases and J by 9 bases, 8 bases remained unmatched. The CDR3 is 16 amino acids. CDR1 is LNHDA and CDR2 is SQIVND in the germline V gene (reference sequence). In DNA form, the CDR3 reads TGTGCCAGTAGTATGCCCGGGACTAGCGGGGCCGGTGAGCAGTTCTTC. Translation gives CASSMPGTSGAGEQFF.

The chain has TRBV12-5 and TRBJ1-1, with 8 nucleotides matching TRBD1. Germline lookup yields CDR1 LGHNT and CDR2 FRNRAP. With V trimmed by 2 bases and J by 6 bases, 5 bases remained unmatched. CDR3 length: 14 amino acids. The CDR3 region is CASGLSYRGAEAFF. DNA for the CDR3: TGTGCTAGTGGTTTGTCCTACAGGGGGGCTGAAGCTTTCTTT. The variable domain in full, with the rest retrieved from reference TRBV12-5 and TRBJ1-1, is DARVTQTPRHKVTEMGQEVTMRCQPILGHNTVFWYRQTMMQGLELLAYFRNRAPLDDSGMPKDRFSAEMPDATLATLKIQPSEPRDSAVYFCASGLSYRGAEAFFGQGTRLTVV.

V and J are TRBV27 and TRBJ1-4; possible D gene TRBD1, 6 bases. V lost 6 bases and J 8 bases, leaving 16 bases between the germline ends. The CDR3 has 14 amino acids. CDR1 and CDR2 from the germline V gene are MNHEY and SMNVEV (reference sequence). This CDR3 reads CASSPWGGGEKLFF. The CDR3 region has the DNA TGTGCCAGCAGCCCGTGGGGGGGCGGGGAAAAACTGTTTTTT.